This T cell receptor (beta chain) was captured in a study of blood T cells in healthy people across ages. For the second PCR, which ran for about 6 to 11 cycles, a sample-barcoded 5' primer and a J-beta primer mix were used. From the 5' RACE reads, TCRdb called clonotypes with MiXCR, one entry per CDR3 protein. The sample consists of around 1.5 million distinct CDR3 sequences, around 55% of them appearing once. CDR3 length: 13 residues. CDR1 and CDR2 from the germline V gene are SGHKS and YYEKEE (reference sequence). Trimming removed 0 bases from V and 8 bases from J, with 6 bases in between. This TCR was sampled from a man aged 18 to 29 in good health. The chain couples TRBV5-5 to TRBJ1-6; D not certain. Sample: blood. The CDR3 region has the DNA TGTGCCAGCAGCTTGGCCCATGATTCACCCCTCCACTTT. Translating it yields CASSLAHDSPLHF.